Each of the 10 T cell receptor beta chains below was sequenced from the same sample in a study of T-cell reconstitution after alpha-beta-depleted transplantation in children. TCRbeta library preparation incorporated unique molecular identifiers. From the PCR reads, TCRdb called clonotypes with MiXCR, one entry per CDR3 protein. The sample consists of some 830,000 distinct CDR3 sequences, 16% of them appearing once. The specimen comprised PBMCs, mostly from graft donor cells, sampled 360 days after TCRalphabeta/CD19-depleted stem cell transplant. The receptors were gathered from a male patient aged 10 to 17 who had a stem cell transplant for acute lymphoblastic leukemia, so the T cells may come from the graft donor.

There are many counts of this clonotype. The DNA of the CDR3 is TGTGCCACCAGGGCTAGCGGCAATGAGCAGTTCTTC. Encoded protein: CATRASGNEQFF. The chain couples TRBV15 to TRBJ2-1; TRBD2 matches at 7 bases. V gave up 6 bases and J gave up 6 bases; unmatched junction bases: 2. CDR3 length: 12 residues. Germline values: CDR1 LNHNV, CDR2 YYDKDF (reference sequence).

This rearrangement joins TRBV3-1 to TRBJ2-5, with TRBD2 matching over 12 bases. Germline CDR1 reads LGHDT; CDR2 reads YNNKEL (reference sequence). This CDR3 has 16 amino acids. After removal of 0 bases from V and 5 bases from J, the junction contained 4 bases not matched to a gene. CDR3 loop: CASSQEGLAGVETQYF. CDR3 coding DNA: TGTGCCAGCAGCCAAGAGGGACTAGCGGGTGTGGAGACCCAGTACTTC.

This clonotype came up a few times. The V call is TRBV12-3 or TRBV12-4, the J call TRBJ2-2, with a possible D match to TRBD2 (6 bases). This CDR3 has 16 amino acids. Trimming took 6 bases from V and 2 from J, leaving 16 bases between them. The CDR3 bases are TGTGCCAGCAGCCCTAGCGAGATGCCAAACACCGGGGAGCTGTTTTTT. It yields the protein CASSPSEMPNTGELFF.

This clonotype has at least ten counts. The chain joins TRBV18 to TRBJ2-1, with D possibly being TRBD1 or TRBD2 (7 bases each). The CDR3 extends over 15 amino acids. The germline V gene has CDR1 KGHSH and CDR2 LQKENI. The V end was cut by 3 bases, the J end by 2 bases, with 11 bases between. As DNA, the CDR3 is TGTGCCAGCTCACCGACAGGGAGGGCCTACAATGAGCAGTTCTTC. Translating it yields CASSPTGRAYNEQFF.

This clonotype has just a few counts. The chain recombines TRBV4-3 with TRBJ1-1, with D possibly matching TRBD1 (5 bases). Germline V gene lookup returns CDR1 LGHNA and CDR2 YSLEER. Trimming cost V 0 bases and J 2 bases, with 25 bases left between them. This CDR3 is 20 amino acids long. The CDR3 DNA reads as TGCGCCAGCAGCCAAGAGGGGTTCGGTGGAGGGCGGGGGGAAAACACTGAAGCTTTCTTT. Protein: CASSQEGFGGGRGENTEAFF.

This clonotype has only a few counts. This chain joins TRBV5-1 and TRBJ2-7, with D unclear. Germline loops: CDR1 SGHRS, CDR2 YFSETQ. This CDR3 has 14 amino acids. V was pared by 2 bases and J by 0 bases, with 9 bases between. This CDR3 is CASSFLLGSYEQYF. The DNA of the CDR3 is TGCGCCAGCAGCTTTCTTCTAGGCTCCTACGAGCAGTACTTC.

The table lists this clonotype with a few counts. The J gene is TRBJ2-7, the V gene TRBV25-1; 7 nucleotides agree with TRBD2. Germline CDR1 is MGHDK and CDR2 is SYGVNS. Trimming cost V 1 base and J 3 bases; bases outside gene matches: 3. The CDR3 runs 14 residues. The CDR3 nucleotides are TGTGCCAGCAGTGAATCGCCTAGCGGCTACGAGCAGTACTTC. It is translated as CASSESPSGYEQYF.

The chain joins TRBV20-1 to TRBJ2-1, with 7 bases lining up with TRBD1. Germline V CDR1 and CDR2: DFQATT, SNEGSKA (reference sequence). V lost 5 bases, J lost 0 bases, and 10 bases stayed unmatched. CDR3 length: 16 amino acids. In DNA, the CDR3 is TGCAGTGCTTTTCCCCGACAGGGAAGCTCCTACAATGAGCAGTTCTTC. It specifies CSAFPRQGSSYNEQFF.

The V call is TRBV20-1, the J call TRBJ2-3; D gene uncertain. CDR3 length: 13 amino acids. Trimming shortened V by 3 bases and J by 0 bases, and 7 bases separated the two germline ends. CDR1 DFQATT and CDR2 SNEGSKA come from the germline V gene (reference sequence). As DNA, the CDR3 is TGCAGTGCTAGGATAGCAAGCACAGATACGCAGTATTTT. Its protein product is CSARIASTDTQYF.

J is TRBJ2-7 and V is TRBV6-5; TRBD1 agrees at 7 bases. The CDR3 length is 15 residues. Trimming cost V 4 bases and J 2 bases; bases outside gene matches: 8. Germline CDR1 reads MNHEY; CDR2 reads SVGAGI. DNA for the CDR3: TGTGCCAGCAGTTTAACAGGGGCCGGGACCTACGAGCAGTACTTC. Protein sequence: CASSLTGAGTYEQYF.